This T cell receptor (beta chain) derives from a study of cytomegalovirus exposure and HLA in healthy donors. Study details: Of the donors genotyped, about 390 in all, less than 90% fell in the Caucasian-associated ancestry cluster.

This CDR3 has 14 amino acids. V was clipped by 11 bases and J by 4 bases, with 20 bases between them. Germline assignment: CDR1 MDHEN and CDR2 SYDVKM. Researchers ran the PCR with 60 Vbeta and 13 Jbeta primers. Repertoires were generated with immunoSEQ multiplex PCR, while TCRdb's copy carries only in-frame clones and drops some. The sample includes approximately 170,000 clones, about four fifths of them seen just once. The rearrangement uses TRBV28 and TRBJ1-1; tentative D call: TRBD1 (6 bases). The sequencing sample was made of PBMCs. The source of this sequence is a young man in good health and CMV-seropositive. In DNA form, the CDR3 reads TGTGCCGGGGGGGCTCGGGGGTCGGGCACTGAAGCTTTCTTT. This codes for CAGGARGSGTEAFF.